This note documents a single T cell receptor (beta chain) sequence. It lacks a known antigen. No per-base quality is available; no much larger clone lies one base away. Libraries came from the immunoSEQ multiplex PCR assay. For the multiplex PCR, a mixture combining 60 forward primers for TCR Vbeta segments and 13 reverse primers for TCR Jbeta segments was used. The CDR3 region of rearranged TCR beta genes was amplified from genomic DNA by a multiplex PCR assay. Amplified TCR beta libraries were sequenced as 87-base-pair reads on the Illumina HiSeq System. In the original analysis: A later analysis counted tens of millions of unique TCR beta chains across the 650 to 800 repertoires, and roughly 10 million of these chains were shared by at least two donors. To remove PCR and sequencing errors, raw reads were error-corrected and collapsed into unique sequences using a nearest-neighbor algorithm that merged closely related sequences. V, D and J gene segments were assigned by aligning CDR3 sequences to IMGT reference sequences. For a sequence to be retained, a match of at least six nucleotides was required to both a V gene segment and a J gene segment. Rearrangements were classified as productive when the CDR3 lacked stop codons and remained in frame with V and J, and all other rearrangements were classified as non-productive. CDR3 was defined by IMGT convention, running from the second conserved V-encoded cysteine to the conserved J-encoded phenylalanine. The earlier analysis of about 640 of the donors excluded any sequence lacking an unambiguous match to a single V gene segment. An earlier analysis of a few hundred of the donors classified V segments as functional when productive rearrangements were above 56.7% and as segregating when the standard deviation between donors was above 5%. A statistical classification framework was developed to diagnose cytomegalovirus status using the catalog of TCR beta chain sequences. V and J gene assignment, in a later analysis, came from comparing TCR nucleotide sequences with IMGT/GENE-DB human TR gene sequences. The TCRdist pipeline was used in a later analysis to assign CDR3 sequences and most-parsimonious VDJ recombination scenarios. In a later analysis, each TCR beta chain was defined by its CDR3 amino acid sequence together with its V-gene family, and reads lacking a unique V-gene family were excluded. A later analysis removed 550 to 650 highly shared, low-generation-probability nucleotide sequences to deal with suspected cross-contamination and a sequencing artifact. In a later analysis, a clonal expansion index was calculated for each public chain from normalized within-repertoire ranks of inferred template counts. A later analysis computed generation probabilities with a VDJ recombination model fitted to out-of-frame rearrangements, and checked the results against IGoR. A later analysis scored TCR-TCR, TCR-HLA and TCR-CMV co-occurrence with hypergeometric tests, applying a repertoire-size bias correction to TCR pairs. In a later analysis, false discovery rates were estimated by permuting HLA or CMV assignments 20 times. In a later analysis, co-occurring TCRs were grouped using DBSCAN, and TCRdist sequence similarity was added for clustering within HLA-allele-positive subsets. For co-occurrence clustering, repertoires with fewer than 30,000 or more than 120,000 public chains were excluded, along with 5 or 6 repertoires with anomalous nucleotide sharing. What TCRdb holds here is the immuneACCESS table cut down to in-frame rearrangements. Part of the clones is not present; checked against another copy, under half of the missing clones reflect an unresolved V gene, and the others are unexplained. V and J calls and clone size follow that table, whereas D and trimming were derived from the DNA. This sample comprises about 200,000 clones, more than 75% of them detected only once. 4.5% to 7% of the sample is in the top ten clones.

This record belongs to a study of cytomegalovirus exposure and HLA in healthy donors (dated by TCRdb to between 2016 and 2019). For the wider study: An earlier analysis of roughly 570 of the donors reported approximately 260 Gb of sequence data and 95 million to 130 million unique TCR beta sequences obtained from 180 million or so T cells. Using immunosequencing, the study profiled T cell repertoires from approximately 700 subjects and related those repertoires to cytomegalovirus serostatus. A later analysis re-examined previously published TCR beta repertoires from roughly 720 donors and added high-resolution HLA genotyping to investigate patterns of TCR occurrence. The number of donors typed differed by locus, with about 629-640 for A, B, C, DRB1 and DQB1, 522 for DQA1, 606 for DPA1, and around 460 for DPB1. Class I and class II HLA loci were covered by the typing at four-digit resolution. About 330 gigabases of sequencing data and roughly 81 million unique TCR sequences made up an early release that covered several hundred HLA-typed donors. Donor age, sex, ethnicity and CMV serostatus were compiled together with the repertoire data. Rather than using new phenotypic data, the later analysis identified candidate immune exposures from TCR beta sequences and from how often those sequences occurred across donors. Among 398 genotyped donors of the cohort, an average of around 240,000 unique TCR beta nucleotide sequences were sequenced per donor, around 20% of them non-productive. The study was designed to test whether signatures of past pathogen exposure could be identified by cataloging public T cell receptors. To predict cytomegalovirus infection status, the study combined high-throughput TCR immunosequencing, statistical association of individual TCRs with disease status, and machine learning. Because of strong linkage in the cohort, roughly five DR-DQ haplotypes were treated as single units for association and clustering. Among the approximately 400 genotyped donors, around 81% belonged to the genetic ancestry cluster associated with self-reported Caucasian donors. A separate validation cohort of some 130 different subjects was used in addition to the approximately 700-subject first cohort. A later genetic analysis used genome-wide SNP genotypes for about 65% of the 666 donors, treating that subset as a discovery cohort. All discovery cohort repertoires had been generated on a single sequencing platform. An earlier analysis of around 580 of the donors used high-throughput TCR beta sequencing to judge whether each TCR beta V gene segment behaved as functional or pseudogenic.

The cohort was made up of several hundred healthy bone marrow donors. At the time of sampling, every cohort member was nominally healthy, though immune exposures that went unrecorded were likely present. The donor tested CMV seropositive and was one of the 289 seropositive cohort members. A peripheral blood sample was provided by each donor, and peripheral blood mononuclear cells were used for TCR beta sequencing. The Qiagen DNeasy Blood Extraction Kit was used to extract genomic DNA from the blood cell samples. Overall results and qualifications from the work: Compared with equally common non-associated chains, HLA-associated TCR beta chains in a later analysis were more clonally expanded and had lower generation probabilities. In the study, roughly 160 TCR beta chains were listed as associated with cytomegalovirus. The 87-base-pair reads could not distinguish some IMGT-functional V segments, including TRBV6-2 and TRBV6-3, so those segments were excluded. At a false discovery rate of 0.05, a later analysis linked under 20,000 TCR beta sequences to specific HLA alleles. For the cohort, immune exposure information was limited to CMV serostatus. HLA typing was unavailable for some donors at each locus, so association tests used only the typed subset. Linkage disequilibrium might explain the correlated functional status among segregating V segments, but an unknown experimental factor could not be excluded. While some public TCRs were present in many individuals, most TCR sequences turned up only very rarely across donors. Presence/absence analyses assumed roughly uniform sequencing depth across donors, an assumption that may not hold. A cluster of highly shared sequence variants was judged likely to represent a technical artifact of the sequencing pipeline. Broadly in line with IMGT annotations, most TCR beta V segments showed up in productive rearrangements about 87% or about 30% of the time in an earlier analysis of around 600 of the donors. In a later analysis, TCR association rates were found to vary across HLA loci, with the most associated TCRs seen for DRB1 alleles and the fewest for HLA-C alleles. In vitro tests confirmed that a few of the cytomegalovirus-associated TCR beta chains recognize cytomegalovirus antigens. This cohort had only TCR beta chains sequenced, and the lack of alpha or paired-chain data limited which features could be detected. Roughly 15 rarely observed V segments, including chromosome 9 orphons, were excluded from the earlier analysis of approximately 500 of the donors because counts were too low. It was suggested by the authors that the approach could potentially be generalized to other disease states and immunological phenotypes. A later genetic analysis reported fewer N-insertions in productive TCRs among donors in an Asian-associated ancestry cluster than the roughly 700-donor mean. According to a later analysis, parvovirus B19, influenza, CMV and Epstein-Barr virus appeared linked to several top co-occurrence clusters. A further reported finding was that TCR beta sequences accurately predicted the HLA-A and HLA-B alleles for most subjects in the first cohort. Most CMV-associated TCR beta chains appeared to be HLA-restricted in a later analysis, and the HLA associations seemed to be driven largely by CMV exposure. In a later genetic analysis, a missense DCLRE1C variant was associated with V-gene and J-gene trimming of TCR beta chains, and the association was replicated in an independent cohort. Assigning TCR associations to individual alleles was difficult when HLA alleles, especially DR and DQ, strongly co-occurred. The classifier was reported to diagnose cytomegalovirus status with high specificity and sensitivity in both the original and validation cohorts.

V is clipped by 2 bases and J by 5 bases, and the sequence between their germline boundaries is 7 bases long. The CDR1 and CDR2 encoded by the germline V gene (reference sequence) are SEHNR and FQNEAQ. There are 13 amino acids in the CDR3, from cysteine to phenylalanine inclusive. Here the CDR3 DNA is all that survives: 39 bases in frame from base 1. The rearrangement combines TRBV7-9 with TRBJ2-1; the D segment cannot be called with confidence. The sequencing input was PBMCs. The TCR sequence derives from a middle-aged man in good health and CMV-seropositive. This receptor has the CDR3 CASSLLPNNEQFF. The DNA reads TGTGCCAGCAGCTTATTGCCTAACAATGAGCAGTTCTTC.